The rows below give T cell receptor beta chains drawn from one sample of a study of CD8+CD57+ T cells in acquired aplastic anemia. From the reads, TCRdb called clonotypes with MiXCR, one entry per CDR3 protein. The data contain 150,000 or so distinct CDR3 sequences, 48% of them seen just once; the ten biggest clones take up more than 30%. The sample was sorted CD4+, CD8+, or CD8+CD57+ T cells (not recorded which) from PBMCs. The receptors here all came from a human donor with aplastic anemia. The CDR3 runs from the conserved cysteine through the conserved F or W. The order of the fields is CDR3 DNA, CDR3 protein, J gene, clone size, D gene, V gene. A D gene is named only where the DNA matches it firmly. The size entry is marked missing in some rows and otherwise reads once, few, many or a size class.

DNA: TGTGCCAGCAGCCCCTTCCCCGGGCAGGTCAATGAGCAGTTCTTC; CDR3: CASSPFPGQVNEQFF; J: TRBJ2-1; size: .; D: .; V: TRBV7-3
DNA: TGTGCCAGCACCAGGGTGGGGACAGATACGCAGTATTTT; CDR3: CASTRVGTDTQYF; J: TRBJ2-3; size: .; D: .; V: TRBV25-1
DNA: TGTGCCATCAGTGAGCCCCGGACACCGGGGGACTATGGCTACACCTTC; CDR3: CAISEPRTPGDYGYTF; J: TRBJ1-2; size: .; D: .; V: TRBV10-3
DNA: TGTGCCACCAGAAACGGGTTCTACGAGCAGTACTTC; CDR3: CATRNGFYEQYF; J: TRBJ2-7; size: .; D: .; V: TRBV19
DNA: TGTGCCAGCAGCGTAACGACTAGCGGGAGCTACGAGCAGTACTTC; CDR3: CASSVTTSGSYEQYF; J: TRBJ2-7; size: .; D: TRBD2; V: TRBV7-9
DNA: TGTGCTAGTGGTTTGGTAATGGACAGCCCGTTCTTC; CDR3: CASGLVMDSPFF; J: TRBJ2-1; size: once; D: .; V: TRBV12-5
DNA: TGTGCCAGCAGCTCGGGACAGGGGGGAGCTTTCTTT; CDR3: CASSSGQGGAFF; J: TRBJ1-1; size: many; D: TRBD1; V: TRBV7-9
DNA: TGTGCCAGCAGCTTGACAGGGGGTGGTTCACCCCTCCACTTT; CDR3: CASSLTGGGSPLHF; J: TRBJ1-6; size: few; D: TRBD1; V: TRBV7-8
DNA: TGTGCCAGCAGCTTATCACGAGGCTACACTGAAGCTTTCTTT; CDR3: CASSLSRGYTEAFF; J: TRBJ1-1; size: .; D: .; V: TRBV7-9
DNA: TGCGCCAGCAGCTTGGTAGACGACGACGAGCAGTACTTC; CDR3: CASSLVDDDEQYF; J: TRBJ2-7; size: many; D: .; V: TRBV5-1
DNA: TGCGCCAGCAGCCATGCAGACAGGGGTATATACGAGCAGTACTTC; CDR3: CASSHADRGIYEQYF; J: TRBJ2-7; size: many; D: TRBD1; V: TRBV4-1
DNA: TGTGCCAGCAGCGTAGGGCTGAACGCCGGGGAGCTGCTTTTT; CDR3: CASSVGLNAGELLF; J: TRBJ2-2; size: .; D: .; V: TRBV9
DNA: TGTGCCAGTAGTACAAGACAGGGTAGGACTGAAGCTTTCTTT; CDR3: CASSTRQGRTEAFF; J: TRBJ1-1; size: few; D: TRBD1; V: TRBV19
DNA: TGCGCCAGCAGCACCCAGACAGGGATCGAGCAGTACTTC; CDR3: CASSTQTGIEQYF; J: TRBJ2-7; size: .; D: TRBD1; V: TRBV5-1
DNA: TGTGCCAGCGGCTTTGCCCAGCCCTGGGGTGCCGGGGAGCTGTTTTTT; CDR3: CASGFAQPWGAGELFF; J: TRBJ2-2; size: .; D: .; V: TRBV11-2
DNA: TGTGCCAGCAGCTTTTCGGATACGCAGTATTTT; CDR3: CASSFSDTQYF; J: TRBJ2-3; size: .; D: .; V: TRBV7-9
DNA: TGTGCCAGCAGCTTCCAAGGGGGCATGAACACTGAAGCTTTCTTT; CDR3: CASSFQGGMNTEAFF; J: TRBJ1-1; size: many; D: TRBD1; V: TRBV7-9
DNA: TGTGCCAGCAGTCGGCAAGGACAGGGCTCCTACGAGCAGTACTTC; CDR3: CASSRQGQGSYEQYF; J: TRBJ2-7; size: .; D: TRBD1; V: TRBV6-1
DNA: TGCAGTGCTCGGAGTCCAGGGGGAAACACCATATATTTT; CDR3: CSARSPGGNTIYF; J: TRBJ1-3; size: .; D: .; V: TRBV20-1
DNA: TGTGCCAGCAGCTTGGGACTAGCGGGAGTCGGAGATACGCAGTATTTT; CDR3: CASSLGLAGVGDTQYF; J: TRBJ2-3; size: many; D: TRBD2; V: TRBV7-6
DNA: TGTGCCACCAGTGCCGTACTGGGGGGGCCCCAGCATTTT; CDR3: CATSAVLGGPQHF; J: TRBJ1-5; size: few; D: .; V: TRBV24-1
DNA: TGTGCCAGCAGCCAAGTGGCGGAGCCAAACTCCTACGAGCAGTACTTC; CDR3: CASSQVAEPNSYEQYF; J: TRBJ2-7; size: many; D: .; V: TRBV14
DNA: TGCGCCAGCAGCTTAGGGGGGGCGGAGGACTATGGCTACACCTTC; CDR3: CASSLGGAEDYGYTF; J: TRBJ1-2; size: few; D: .; V: TRBV5-1
DNA: TGTGCCACCAGTGGCCTCGAGTCTTCGTCTGGGCAGTACTTC; CDR3: CATSGLESSSGQYF; J: TRBJ2-7; size: many; D: .; V: TRBV24-1
DNA: TGTGCCAGCAGCGCCGGGACCGACGTGGAGACCCAGTACTTC; CDR3: CASSAGTDVETQYF; J: TRBJ2-5; size: many; D: .; V: TRBV11-3
DNA: TGTGCCAGCAGCTTGAGGTGGGAGCCCTCCTACGAGCAGTACTTC; CDR3: CASSLRWEPSYEQYF; J: TRBJ2-7; size: .; D: .; V: TRBV5-6
DNA: TGTGCCAGCACTAGAGCCTGGAACTATGGCTACACCTTC; CDR3: CASTRAWNYGYTF; J: TRBJ1-2; size: many; D: .; V: TRBV2
DNA: TGTGCCATCAGGGCCCGACCATTGAACACTGAAGCTTTCTTT; CDR3: CAIRARPLNTEAFF; J: TRBJ1-1; size: .; D: .; V: TRBV10-3
DNA: TGCGCCAGCAGTGGGGGGGGGCTGAGCCAGCCCCAGCATTTT; CDR3: CASSGGGLSQPQHF; J: TRBJ1-5; size: .; D: .; V: TRBV10-2
DNA: TGCGCCAGCAGCTTTGGGACTAGCGGCACAGATACGCAGTATTTT; CDR3: CASSFGTSGTDTQYF; J: TRBJ2-3; size: .; D: TRBD2; V: TRBV5-1
DNA: TGTGCCAGTAGTATGTACGGGACGCAAGAGACCCAGTACTTC; CDR3: CASSMYGTQETQYF; J: TRBJ2-5; size: many; D: .; V: TRBV19
DNA: TGTGCCAGCAGCCCCCGGGACTGGGCCTCCTACGAGCAGTACTTC; CDR3: CASSPRDWASYEQYF; J: TRBJ2-7; size: many; D: .; V: TRBV14
DNA: TGTGCCAGCAGCGGCACTAGCGGGAGTGGAAAGAGATATTTT; CDR3: CASSGTSGSGKRYF; J: TRBJ2-3; size: few; D: TRBD2; V: TRBV7-9
DNA: TGTGCCAGCAGCACCGGGACAGGGAGGAACACTGAAGCTTTCTTT; CDR3: CASSTGTGRNTEAFF; J: TRBJ1-1; size: .; D: TRBD1; V: TRBV6-4
DNA: TGTGCCAGCAGCTTACTAGCCAATTCGATGGAGACCCAGTACTTC; CDR3: CASSLLANSMETQYF; J: TRBJ2-5; size: many; D: .; V: TRBV7-9
DNA: TGCAGTGCTCTCGCAGACAGTTCCTACGAGCAGTACTTC; CDR3: CSALADSSYEQYF; J: TRBJ2-7; size: many; D: .; V: TRBV20-1
DNA: TGCAGCGTTGTCCAGGGAGGCAATCAGCCCCAGCATTTT; CDR3: CSVVQGGNQPQHF; J: TRBJ1-5; size: many; D: .; V: TRBV29-1
DNA: TGTGCCACCAGCAGAGAACCCTACCGGGGCAGAACCTACGAGCAGTACTTC; CDR3: CATSREPYRGRTYEQYF; J: TRBJ2-7; size: .; D: .; V: TRBV15
DNA: TGCAGCGTTCCCGGGACCGATACAGATACGCAGTATTTT; CDR3: CSVPGTDTDTQYF; J: TRBJ2-3; size: .; D: .; V: TRBV29-1
DNA: TGCAGTGCTAGAGCTAGCGGGGGGGTGGAGACCCAGTACTTC; CDR3: CSARASGGVETQYF; J: TRBJ2-5; size: .; D: TRBD2; V: TRBV20-1
DNA: TGCGCCAGCAGTGAAAGGGCGGGAGTACCCTACGAGCGGTACTTC; CDR3: CASSERAGVPYERYF; J: TRBJ2-7; size: .; D: TRBD2; V: TRBV2
DNA: TGTGCCAGCAGCCAAGATCCCGGGACAGGGGGCGGCAAGCAGTACTTC; CDR3: CASSQDPGTGGGKQYF; J: TRBJ2-7; size: .; D: TRBD1; V: TRBV14
DNA: TGTGCCAGCAGCTTTTCCCATGAGCAGTTCTTC; CDR3: CASSFSHEQFF; J: TRBJ2-1; size: .; D: .; V: TRBV9
DNA: TGTGCCAGCAGCGTAAAATTCGACAGGGAAGGAGAGACCCAGTACTTC; CDR3: CASSVKFDREGETQYF; J: TRBJ2-5; size: .; D: TRBD1; V: TRBV7-9
DNA: TGTGCCAGTAGTATAGTAGCGGGAGGCACCGGGGAGCTGTTTTTT; CDR3: CASSIVAGGTGELFF; J: TRBJ2-2; size: many; D: TRBD2; V: TRBV19
DNA: TGTGCCAGCAGCTTTCCGGGTTATACGCAGTATTTT; CDR3: CASSFPGYTQYF; J: TRBJ2-3; size: few; D: .; V: TRBV11-2
DNA: TGTGCCAGCAGCTTAGGGCAGCTAAGGGACACAGATACGCAGTATTTT; CDR3: CASSLGQLRDTDTQYF; J: TRBJ2-3; size: few; D: .; V: TRBV7-2
DNA: TGTGCCAGTAGTATCGGGACAGGTGGTAGTTCACCCCTCCACTTT; CDR3: CASSIGTGGSSPLHF; J: TRBJ1-6; size: .; D: TRBD1; V: TRBV19
DNA: TGTGCCAGCAGGGAATCAGAAGCTAACTATGGCTACACCTTC; CDR3: CASRESEANYGYTF; J: TRBJ1-2; size: many; D: .; V: TRBV7-9
DNA: TGCAGCGTTTACGGGACAGGGCTAAAAGTCGGGACTGAAGCTTTCTTT; CDR3: CSVYGTGLKVGTEAFF; J: TRBJ1-1; size: .; D: TRBD1; V: TRBV29-1
DNA: TGTGCCACCAGTGATTTGGACAGCGGTAGAGCGTATGAGCAGTTCTTC; CDR3: CATSDLDSGRAYEQFF; J: TRBJ2-1; size: once; D: .; V: TRBV24-1
DNA: TGTGCCAGCAGTCCAGGGATGTTCACCTACGAGCAGTACTTC; CDR3: CASSPGMFTYEQYF; J: TRBJ2-7; size: once; D: .; V: TRBV13
DNA: TGTGCCAGCAGCTCCCTGCAGCCCCCAAATTACAATGAGCAGTTCTTC; CDR3: CASSSLQPPNYNEQFF; J: TRBJ2-1; size: many; D: .; V: TRBV11-2